Listed below are T cell receptor beta chains from one sample, sequenced in a study of blood T cell repertoires in COVID-19. TCRdb keeps only in-frame clones here, not all; method: immunoSEQ multiplex PCR. In the table there are around 94,000 clones, 80% of which are singletons. Material for sequencing was peripheral blood. These receptor sequences come from a human donor in a cohort sampled during active COVID-19. Both conserved end residues are part of each CDR3. Fields, in order: D gene, V gene, J gene, clone size, CDR3 DNA, CDR3 protein. D genes are given only for firm matches. Only some rows state a clone size, as once, few, many or a class for expanded clones.

TRBD1	TRBV15	TRBJ1-4	once	TGTGCCACCAGCGACTCAGGGGGTCGGGCTGAAAAACTGTTTTTT	CATSDSGGRAEKLFF
TRBD2	TRBV19	TRBJ2-5	.	TGTGCCAGTAGTACTCTAGCGGGAGGGCTCCAAGAGACCCAGTACTTC	CASSTLAGGLQETQYF
.	TRBV5-1	TRBJ2-3	.	TGCGCCAGCAGAGAGGGGACTAGCACAGATACGCAGTATTTT	CASREGTSTDTQYF
.	TRBV7-9	TRBJ1-6	.	TGTGCCAGCAGCCCCGAGGGGGATCGACCCCTCCACTTT	CASSPEGDRPLHF
TRBD2	TRBV27	TRBJ2-5	.	TGTGCCAGCTCCTGGGGACTAGAAGGGACCCAGTACTTC	CASSWGLEGTQYF
.	TRBV18	TRBJ2-6	few	TGTGCCAGCTCACCGGCCGTTATATCTGGGGCCAACGTCCTGACTTTC	CASSPAVISGANVLTF
.	TRBV7-9	TRBJ1-4	.	TGTGCCAGCAGCTCGGTGGGGGGAACTAATGAAAAACTGTTTTTT	CASSSVGGTNEKLFF
.	TRBV5-6	TRBJ1-6	.	TGTGCCAGCAGCTTCTCAGGGGCGCAAAATTCACCCCTCCACTTT	CASSFSGAQNSPLHF
.	TRBV14	TRBJ2-7	.	TGTGCCAGCAGCCCGGACAGAATGGGGCAGTACTTC	CASSPDRMGQYF
TRBD1	TRBV5-5	TRBJ2-7	once	TGTGCCAGCAGCACGGACAGGGCCTACGAGCAGTACTTC	CASSTDRAYEQYF
.	TRBV5-5	TRBJ1-6	.	TGTGCCAGCAGCTCCCATGTCGGGGGGCGAGTACCCCTCCACTTT	CASSSHVGGRVPLHF
.	TRBV7-2	TRBJ2-7	.	TGTGCCAGCAGCTTACTGAGGGTTAGCTACGAGCAGTACTTC	CASSLLRVSYEQYF
.	TRBV19	TRBJ1-1	.	TGTGCCAGTGATGACAGGTTGGGGGCTGAAGCTTTCTTT	CASDDRLGAEAFF
.	TRBV10-3	TRBJ2-7	once	TGTGCCATCAGTGAGTCTGGAGGTAGGACCTACGAGCAGTACTTC	CAISESGGRTYEQYF
.	TRBV28	TRBJ1-2	.	TGTGCCAGCAGCCTCCCAGCGGACTATGGCTACACCTTC	CASSLPADYGYTF
.	TRBV21-1	TRBJ2-7	once	TGTGCCAGCAGCAAAGGAGGATTCTCCTACGAGCAGTACTTC	CASSKGGFSYEQYF
TRBD1	TRBV15	TRBJ1-2	.	TGTGCCACCAGCAGGGGACAGGGCCTTAACTATGGCTACACCTTC	CATSRGQGLNYGYTF
.	TRBV6-5	TRBJ1-2	.	TGTGCCAGCAGCCGGGGGGTAGAATCTGGCTACACCTTC	CASSRGVESGYTF
TRBD2	TRBV4-1	TRBJ2-7	.	TGCGCCAGCAGCCAAGATACCAGGGGACTAGCGGGACCTGGGTACTTC	CASSQDTRGLAGPGYF
TRBD1	TRBV30	TRBJ1-5	.	TGTGCCTGGAGTACAGGGGAAAGCAATCAGCCCCAGCATTTT	CAWSTGESNQPQHF
.	TRBV10-1	TRBJ2-7	.	TGCGCCAGCAGTGAGTCGGGAGTGGCCTACGAGCAGTACTTC	CASSESGVAYEQYF
.	TRBV14	TRBJ1-6	.	TGTGCCAGCAGCCAAGCTCCTTCACCCCTCCACTTT	CASSQAPSPLHF
TRBD2	TRBV7-2	TRBJ2-1	few	TGTGCCAGCAGCTTGGAGGCGGGAGGTAGTGAGCAGTTCTTC	CASSLEAGGSEQFF
.	TRBV29-1	TRBJ1-1	.	TGCAGCGTCGGTTATCGCGGCAGGGCCACTGAAGCTTTCTTT	CSVGYRGRATEAFF
.	TRBV7-8	TRBJ2-2	.	TGTGCCAGCAGCTTAGTAGAGGGTAGGCGGCTGTCCGGGGAGCTGTTTTTT	CASSLVEGRRLSGELFF
.	TRBV9	TRBJ2-1	.	TGTGCCAGCAGCGTATTGGGCTTCGATGAGCAGTTCTTC	CASSVLGFDEQFF
.	TRBV6-1	TRBJ2-7	.	TGTGCCAGCAGTGAAAGCGGTAAGCCCTACGAGCAGTACTTC	CASSESGKPYEQYF
TRBD1	TRBV5-1	TRBJ2-5	.	TGCGCCAGCAGCTGGACAGGGCAAGAGACCCAGTACTTC	CASSWTGQETQYF
.	TRBV13	TRBJ1-5	.	TGTGCCAGCAGCGCTGGGGGGAATAGCAATCAGCCCCAGCATTTT	CASSAGGNSNQPQHF
TRBD1	TRBV14	TRBJ1-4	.	TGTGCCAGCAGCCTCTCCCGCGGACAGGGAGAAAAACTGTTTTTT	CASSLSRGQGEKLFF
TRBD2	TRBV27	TRBJ2-7	.	TGTGCCAGCAGTCCTTGGACTAGCGGGAGGCCTTTCTACGAGCAGTACTTC	CASSPWTSGRPFYEQYF
.	TRBV7-2	TRBJ2-5	.	TGTGCCAGCAGCTTATCCTCCCAAGAGACCCAGTACTTC	CASSLSSQETQYF
.	TRBV28	TRBJ2-7	once	TGTGCCAGCAGCCACGGGGACTCCCGGGGCCACGAGCAGTACTTC	CASSHGDSRGHEQYF
.	TRBV30	TRBJ1-6	.	TGTGCCTGGAGTGTCACGGGACTGGGGGATTCACCCCTCCACTTT	CAWSVTGLGDSPLHF
TRBD2	TRBV18	TRBJ2-5	once	TGTGCCAGCTCCGGTACGGGAGGGCCCGGGACCCAGTACTTC	CASSGTGGPGTQYF
TRBD2	TRBV9	TRBJ2-1	.	TGTGCCAGCAGCTCCCGGGGATCTAGCGGGGGACACAATGAGCAGTTCTTC	CASSSRGSSGGHNEQFF
TRBD2	TRBV7-9	TRBJ2-5	.	TGTGCCAGCAGCTTAGGGGTAGCGGGAGGTCAAGAGACCCAGTACTTC	CASSLGVAGGQETQYF
.	TRBV7-2	TRBJ2-7	.	TGTGCCAGCAGCTTAGTAGCGAATCGGAACGAGCAGTACTTC	CASSLVANRNEQYF